The 17 T cell receptor beta chains given below trace back to one sample, sequenced in a study of blood T cell repertoires in COVID-19. Assay used: immunoSEQ multiplex PCR; TCRdb lists only in-frame clones, some missing. The sample has roughly 150,000 clones, 90% to 95% seen once. The sample was peripheral blood. The receptors were gathered from a woman between 55 and 75 years old with COVID-19, enrolled during active disease.

The J gene is TRBJ1-6, the V gene TRBV6-2 or TRBV6-3; weak D call: TRBD1 (5 bases). The CDR3 has 14 amino acids. Deletions cut 0 bases from V and 8 bases from J, with 8 bases between. In germline, CDR1 is MNHEY, CDR2 SVGEGT. The CDR3 sequence is CASSYSRQYSPLHF. CDR3 bases: TGTGCCAGCAGTTACTCGCGACAGTATTCACCCCTCCACTTT.

As concerns this clone: The same CDR3 arises from other DNA sequences in this sample as well. The rearrangement links TRBV12-3 or TRBV12-4 to TRBJ1-5, with 7 bases aligning to TRBD1. The CDR3 loop spans 13 amino acids. V lost 6 bases, J lost 7 bases, and 6 bases stayed unmatched. This chain's CDR3 is CASRRQGGQPQHF. The CDR3 DNA reads TGTGCCAGCAGGAGACAGGGCGGGCAGCCCCAGCATTTT.

J is TRBJ1-6 and V is TRBV27; possible D gene TRBD1, 6 bases. Deletions cut 6 bases from V and 3 bases from J, with 12 bases between. The CDR3 totals 15 residues. CDR1 and CDR2 from the germline V gene are MNHEY and SMNVEV (reference sequence). The chain's CDR3 is CASRPNRDYNSPLHF. The CDR3 DNA is TGTGCCAGCAGGCCGAACAGGGACTATAATTCACCCCTCCACTTT.

V gene TRBV5-5 combines with J gene TRBJ2-7; 9 bases match TRBD2. Losses at the gene ends were 2 bases for V and 0 bases for J; bases not matched to a gene: 3. Germline CDR1 SGHKS, CDR2 YYEKEE (reference sequence). The CDR3 loop spans 15 amino acids. CDR3 in amino acids: CASSFIAGDSYEQYF. The CDR3 DNA follows: TGTGCCAGCAGCTTTATAGCGGGGGACTCCTACGAGCAGTACTTC.

V is TRBV7-3 and J is TRBJ2-1; unclear D gene. The CDR3 totals 14 residues. Trimming shortened V by 3 bases and J by 3 bases, and 9 bases separated the two germline ends. Germline assignment: CDR1 SGHTA and CDR2 FQGTGA. In DNA, the CDR3 is TGTGCCAGCAGCTTGTTGGCGGACTACAATGAGCAGTTCTTC. Encoded protein: CASSLLADYNEQFF.

This clone was detected only a few times. CDR3 loop: CASSPGPTEAFF. As DNA, the CDR3 is TGTGCCAGTAGCCCAGGGCCCACTGAAGCTTTCTTT. This sequence joins TRBV19 and TRBJ1-1; possible D gene TRBD1, 5 bases. In germline, CDR1 is LNHDA, CDR2 SQIVND (reference sequence). The V and J ends lost 6 bases and 4 bases respectively, with 9 bases between them. The CDR3 length is 12 residues.

The rearrangement joins TRBV4-3 to TRBJ1-1, with TRBD1 as a possible D gene (6 bases). The CDR3 is 15 amino acids. CDR1 LGHNA and CDR2 YSLEER come from the germline V gene. The germline V and J ends were trimmed by 0 bases and 2 bases, with 10 bases remaining between them. Here the CDR3 reads CASSQEAQGNTEAFF. The CDR3 bases are TGCGCCAGCAGCCAAGAAGCACAGGGTAACACTGAAGCTTTCTTT.

V and J are TRBV21-1 and TRBJ2-4; no check of the table's D call, TRBD1, against the DNA was made. TRBV21-1 is termed a pseudogene. This CDR3 contains 18 residues. The CDR3 nucleotides read TGTGCCAGCAGCAATGGGACAGGGGACCCCCTAGCCAAAAACATTCAGTACTTC. The encoded protein is CASSNGTGDPLAKNIQYF.

V and J are TRBV5-6 and TRBJ2-7; TRBD2 matches at 8 bases. Germline CDR1 SGHDT, CDR2 YYEEEE. V trimming: 2 bases; J trimming: 3 bases; junction bases outside the gene matches: 10. The CDR3 length is 16 residues. The CDR3 spells CASSLKAGARRYEQYF. CDR3 sequence (DNA): TGTGCCAGCAGCTTAAAAGCGGGGGCACGACGCTACGAGCAGTACTTC.

This rearrangement joins TRBV18 to TRBJ2-3; 8 positions agree with TRBD2. Germline CDR1 KGHSH, CDR2 LQKENI. The CDR3 is 15 residues long. Trimming removed 0 bases from V and 1 base from J; junction bases left unmatched: 0. The CDR3 loop reads CASSPPLAGTDTQYF. CDR3 in DNA: TGTGCCAGCTCACCACCACTAGCGGGCACAGATACGCAGTATTTT.

The gene calls are TRBV3-1 (or the pseudogene TRBV3-2) and TRBJ2-1; D is unclear. The CDR3 is 12 amino acids. Germline-derived CDR1 and CDR2 are LGHDT and YNNKEL (reference sequence). The V end lost 4 bases, the J end lost 10 bases, and 11 bases lay between the germline ends. CDR3: CASSRSGSEQFF. In DNA, the CDR3 is TGTGCCAGCAGCCGGAGTGGGTCGGAGCAGTTCTTC.

The V gene is TRBV14, the J gene TRBJ1-1; D gene uncertain. The CDR3 loop spans 15 amino acids. The V gene's germline CDR1 is SGHDN and CDR2 FVKESK. Between the trimmed V and J ends, which lost 4 bases and 4 bases, there was a span of 16 bases. As DNA, the CDR3 is TGTGCCAGCAGCCGCCTTTTAGGCCGGGGCACTGAAGCTTTCTTT. Protein: CASSRLLGRGTEAFF.

J is TRBJ1-1 and V is TRBV5-1, with TRBD1 identical over 8 bases. This CDR3 region has 15 residues. V trimming: 6 bases; J trimming: 0 bases; junction bases outside the gene matches: 7. The germline gives CDR1 SGHRS, CDR2 YFSETQ. DNA for the CDR3: TGCGCCAGCACCGATAGACAGGGGCTGAACACTGAAGCTTTCTTT. The encoded protein is CASTDRQGLNTEAFF.

With regard to this clone: At one end, the junction sequence differs from germline, possibly due to a read error. The chain recombines TRBV19 with TRBJ1-2; D is unclear. The CDR3 consists of 14 residues. Germline CDR1 reads LNHDA; CDR2 reads SQIVND (reference sequence). The CDR3, as DNA: TGTGCCAGCAGTATAAGCGGGTCTATCTATGGCTACACCTTC. As protein: CASSISGSIYGYTF.

This chain links TRBV10-3 with TRBJ1-5; the D is unclear. The CDR3 contains 15 residues. CDR1 ENHRY and CDR2 SYGVKD come from the germline V gene. V was cut by 3 bases and J by 2 bases, with 11 bases left in between. In DNA form, the CDR3 reads TGTGCCATCAGTGATTTAGGAGTTGGCAATCAGCCCCAGCATTTT. Translating gives CAISDLGVGNQPQHF.

V is TRBV7-3 and J is TRBJ1-1; 9 nucleotides align to TRBD1. CDR1 and CDR2 (germline): SGHTA, FQGTGA. CDR3 length: 15 amino acids. J gave up 6 bases and V 5 bases, and 10 bases lay outside the gene matches. CDR3 in amino acids: CASSTTGGASSEAFF. In nucleotides, the CDR3 is TGTGCCAGCAGCACGACAGGGGGGGCGAGTTCTGAAGCTTTCTTT.

This clone appeared a single time. The genes are TRBV4-2 and TRBJ1-2, with D maybe TRBD1 (5 bases). V lost 0 bases and J 4 bases, leaving 12 bases between the germline ends. Germline V gene lookup returns CDR1 LGHNA and CDR2 YNFKEQ. CDR3 length: 15 residues. The CDR3 coding sequence is TGTGCCAGCAGCCAAGATTCAACAGGTGCCTATGGCTACACCTTC. Translation gives CASSQDSTGAYGYTF.